This T cell receptor beta chain was recorded in a study of blood T cells in healthy people across ages (dated by TCRdb to the mid-2010s). For the wider study: In model experiments, roughly one uniquely barcoded TCR beta cDNA molecule per two T cells was captured by template switching. Two additional independent replicas of 1 million unique cDNA reads from the same blood draw were analyzed for two donors (one aged 18 to 30 and one aged 80 or older). To avoid experimental bias, donors of different ages were distributed randomly across sequencing lanes. Donors were grouped into four age groups: young (average 16 years), middle-aged (39), aged (around 62) and long-lived (approximately 75). To track age-related changes in TCR beta repertoire diversity, the study relied on deep sequencing normalized with unique cDNA molecular identifiers.

The 39 donors, aged about 6 to 95 years, were systemically healthy Caucasian individuals from Russia. Each donor gave 8 to 10 milliliters of peripheral blood, collected into EDTA-treated Vacutainer tubes. PBMCs were isolated by Ficoll-Paque density-gradient centrifugation, with at least 7 million obtained per sample. Total RNA was extracted from PBMCs with Trizol reagent, with at least 6 micrograms obtained per sample. The percentages of naive CD45RAhigh/CD27high T cells were determined by flow cytometry on a PBMC aliquot from every donor. Taken from the germline V gene, the CDR1 and CDR2 loops are SGHTA and FQGNSA. The V and J ends are trimmed by 0 bases and 3 bases, leaving 12 bases between them. The CDR3 runs 15 amino acids, cysteine and phenylalanine included. The kept DNA is CDR3 alone, 45 bases in frame from the first base. What the work shows at the level of the full study, not this receptor alone: Because profiling used bulk unsorted PBMCs, naive and antigen-experienced compartments could not be compared conclusively. Compared with the aged group, the long-lived group had more naive CD4+ T cells, fewer expanded clones and increased TCR diversity, suggesting age selection. As age increased, observed TCR beta diversity per million T cells dropped in a roughly linear way, and a significant reduction was already evident by age about 40. A strong correlation was found between observed TCR beta diversity and the percentage of naive T cells measured by flow cytometry. Estimates of total diversity based on one million sequenced T cells were regarded as lower bounds and as underestimates. Donor CMV infection status was unknown, potentially confounding age-related changes in expanded clonotypes.

Receptor amplification or capture employed 5' RACE. The reads were generated on an Illumina HiSeq 2500. A second roughly 7 to 12 cycle PCR used a sample-barcoded 5' primer and a J-beta primer mix. A template-switch 5' adaptor carrying 12 random nucleotides introduced a unique molecular identifier onto each TCR beta cDNA molecule. Each sample yielded at least 2.5 million CDR3-containing paired-end reads. All of the RNA was converted into first-strand cDNA using the Mint cDNA synthesis kit, with a TRBC-specific oligonucleotide serving as the primer. After uracil-DNA glycosylase treatment, a first 18-cycle PCR used universal primers M1SS and BC2_uni_R on all cDNA. On the study's bioinformatics: For normalization, 1 million high-quality reads, each with a distinct molecular identifier, were randomly selected from each sample. Instead of being binned into consensus sequences, reads that shared molecular identifiers were thrown out. CDR3 identification, clonotype clustering and error correction used MiTCR with a Q25 quality threshold and the strictest error-elimination algorithm. A nonparametric unseen species model with Euler transformation was used to estimate lower-bound total TCR beta diversity. TCRdb applied fastp at Q25 and MiXCR to the public reads, then kept only in-frame beta chains. Identical CDR3 proteins give one entry, which carries the most common genes and DNA. The V and J calls shown here were made by TCRdb, not taken from the authors' results. Across this sample there are roughly 2 million distinct CDR3 sequences, with less than 50% seen only once. Less than 2.5% of the sample lies in the top ten.

As to this clonotype: Its antigen is still unknown. No qualities accompany the bases; no much larger clone lies one base away.

The chain links TRBV7-2 with TRBJ2-7; the D gene remains uncertain. The sequence derives from a woman aged 35 to 49 in good health. The sequenced sample consisted of blood. The encoded CDR3 is CASSLAGQFVYEQYF. The DNA sequence is TGTGCCAGCAGCTTAGCGGGCCAGTTCGTCTACGAGCAGTACTTC.